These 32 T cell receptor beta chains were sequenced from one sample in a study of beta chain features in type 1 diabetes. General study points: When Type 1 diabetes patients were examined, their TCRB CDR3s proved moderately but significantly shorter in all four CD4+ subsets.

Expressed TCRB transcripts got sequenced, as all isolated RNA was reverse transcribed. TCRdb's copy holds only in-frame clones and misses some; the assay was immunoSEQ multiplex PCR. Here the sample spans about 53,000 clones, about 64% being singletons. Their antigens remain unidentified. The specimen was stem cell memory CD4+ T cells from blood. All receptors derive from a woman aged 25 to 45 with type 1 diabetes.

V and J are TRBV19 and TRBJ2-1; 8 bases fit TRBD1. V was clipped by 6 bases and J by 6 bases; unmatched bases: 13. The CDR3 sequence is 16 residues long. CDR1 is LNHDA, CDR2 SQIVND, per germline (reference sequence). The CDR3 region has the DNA TGTGCCAGTAGCCAAGAGGGACAGGTACCTTTCAATGAGCAGTTCTTC. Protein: CASSQEGQVPFNEQFF. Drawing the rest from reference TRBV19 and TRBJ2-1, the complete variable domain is DGGITQSPKYLFRKEGQNVTLSCEQNLNHDAMYWYRQDPGQGLRLIYYSQIVNDFQKGDIAEGYSVSREKKESFPLTVTSAQKNPTAFYLCASSQEGQVPFNEQFFGPGTRLTVL.

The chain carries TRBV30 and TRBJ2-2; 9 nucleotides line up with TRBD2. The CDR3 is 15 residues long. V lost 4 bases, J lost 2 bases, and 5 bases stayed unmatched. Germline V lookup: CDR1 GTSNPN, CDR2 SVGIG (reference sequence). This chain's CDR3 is CAWTQTSGNTGELFF. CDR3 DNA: TGTGCCTGGACCCAGACTAGCGGTAACACCGGGGAGCTGTTTTTT.

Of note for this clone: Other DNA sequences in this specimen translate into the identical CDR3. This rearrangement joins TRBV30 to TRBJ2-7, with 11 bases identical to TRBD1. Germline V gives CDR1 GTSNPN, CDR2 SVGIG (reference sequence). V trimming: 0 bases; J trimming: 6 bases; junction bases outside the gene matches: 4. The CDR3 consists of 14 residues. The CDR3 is CAWSVGQGATEQYF. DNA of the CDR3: TGTGCCTGGAGTGTCGGACAGGGGGCTACCGAGCAGTACTTC.

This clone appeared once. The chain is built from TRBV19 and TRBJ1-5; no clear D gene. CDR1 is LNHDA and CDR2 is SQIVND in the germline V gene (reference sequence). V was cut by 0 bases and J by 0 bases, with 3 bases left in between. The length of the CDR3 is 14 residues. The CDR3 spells CASSIESSNQPQHF. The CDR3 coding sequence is TGTGCCAGTAGTATAGAGAGTAGCAATCAGCCCCAGCATTTT.

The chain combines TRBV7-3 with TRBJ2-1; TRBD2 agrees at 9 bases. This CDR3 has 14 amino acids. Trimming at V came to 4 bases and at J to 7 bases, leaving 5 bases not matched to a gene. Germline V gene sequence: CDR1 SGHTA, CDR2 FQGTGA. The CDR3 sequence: CASSSLAGVNEQFF. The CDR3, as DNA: TGTGCCAGCAGCTCTTTAGCGGGAGTTAATGAGCAGTTCTTC.

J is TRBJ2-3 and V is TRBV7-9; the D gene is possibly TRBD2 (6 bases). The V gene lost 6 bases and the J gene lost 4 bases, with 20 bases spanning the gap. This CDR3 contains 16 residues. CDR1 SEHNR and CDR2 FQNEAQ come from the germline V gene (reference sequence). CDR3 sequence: CASSTGTHLGADTQYF. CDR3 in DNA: TGTGCCAGCAGTACCGGGACTCACCTAGGGGCAGATACGCAGTATTTT. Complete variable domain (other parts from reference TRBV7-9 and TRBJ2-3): DTGVSQNPRHKITKRGQNVTFRCDPISEHNRLYWYRQTLGQGPEFLTYFQNEAQLEKSRLLSDRFSAERPKGSFSTLEIQRTEQGDSAMYLCASSTGTHLGADTQYFGPGTRLTVL.

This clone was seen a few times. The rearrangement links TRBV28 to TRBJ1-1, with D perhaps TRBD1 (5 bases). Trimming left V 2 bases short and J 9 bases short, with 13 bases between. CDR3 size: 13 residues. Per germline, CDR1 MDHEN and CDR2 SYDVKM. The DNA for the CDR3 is TGTGCCAGCAGTTTAGGGGCCCGAAGTCAAGCTTTCTTT. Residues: CASSLGARSQAFF.

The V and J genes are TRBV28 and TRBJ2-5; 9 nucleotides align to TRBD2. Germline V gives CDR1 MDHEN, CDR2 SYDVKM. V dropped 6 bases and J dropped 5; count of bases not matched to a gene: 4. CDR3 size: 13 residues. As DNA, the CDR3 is TGTGCCAGCAGGGCGGGAGGGCAGGAGACCCAGTACTTC. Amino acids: CASRAGGQETQYF.

CDR3 nucleotide sequence: TGCGCCAGCAGTGAGACAGGGGATCAGCCCCAGCATTTT. Protein product: CASSETGDQPQHF. The chain uses TRBV10-1 and TRBJ1-5, with 7 bases that match TRBD1. Per the germline V gene, CDR1 is WNHNN and CDR2 is SYGVQD (reference sequence). The CDR3 is made up of 13 amino acids. J lost 5 bases, V lost 2 bases, and 0 bases had no gene match.

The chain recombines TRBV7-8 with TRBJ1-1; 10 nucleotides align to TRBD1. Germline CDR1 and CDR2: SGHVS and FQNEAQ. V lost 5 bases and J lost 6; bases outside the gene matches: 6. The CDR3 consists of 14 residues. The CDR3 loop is CASSNRDRGSEAFF. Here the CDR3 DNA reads TGTGCCAGCAGCAACCGGGACAGGGGATCTGAAGCTTTCTTT.

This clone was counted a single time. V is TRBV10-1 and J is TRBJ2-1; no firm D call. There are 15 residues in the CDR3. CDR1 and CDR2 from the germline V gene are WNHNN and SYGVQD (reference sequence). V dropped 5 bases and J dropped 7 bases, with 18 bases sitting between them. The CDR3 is CASSNLVWPRNEQFF. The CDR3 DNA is TGCGCCAGCAGTAATCTAGTGTGGCCAAGGAATGAGCAGTTCTTC.

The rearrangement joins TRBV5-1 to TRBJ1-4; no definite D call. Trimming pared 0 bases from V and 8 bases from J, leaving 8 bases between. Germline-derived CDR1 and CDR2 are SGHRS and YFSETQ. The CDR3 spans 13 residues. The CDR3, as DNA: TGCGCCAGCAGCTTGGACAACCAGGAAAAACTGTTTTTT. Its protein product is CASSLDNQEKLFF.

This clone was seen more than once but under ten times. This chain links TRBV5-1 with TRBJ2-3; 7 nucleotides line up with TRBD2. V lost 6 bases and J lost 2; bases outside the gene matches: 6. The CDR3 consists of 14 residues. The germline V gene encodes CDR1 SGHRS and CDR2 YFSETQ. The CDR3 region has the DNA TGCGCCAGCAAAAGGCTAGCGGACACAGATACGCAGTATTTT. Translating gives CASKRLADTDTQYF.

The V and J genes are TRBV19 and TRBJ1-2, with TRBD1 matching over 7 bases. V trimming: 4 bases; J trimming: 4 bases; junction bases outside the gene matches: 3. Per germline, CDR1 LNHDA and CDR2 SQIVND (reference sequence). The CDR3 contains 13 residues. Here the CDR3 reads CASSKDRLYGYTF. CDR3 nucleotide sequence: TGTGCCAGTAGTAAGGACAGGCTCTATGGCTACACCTTC.

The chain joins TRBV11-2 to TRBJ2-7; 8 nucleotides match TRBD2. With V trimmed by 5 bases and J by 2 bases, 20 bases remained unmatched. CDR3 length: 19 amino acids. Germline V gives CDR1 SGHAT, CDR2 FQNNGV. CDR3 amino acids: CASSRGAFAGGVRTYEQYF. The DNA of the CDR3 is TGTGCCAGCAGCCGAGGGGCTTTTGCGGGAGGTGTCAGAACCTACGAGCAGTACTTC.

The chain's CDR3 is CASSEGGGQPQHF. The CDR3 DNA is TGTGCCAGCAGTGAAGGGGGGGGTCAGCCCCAGCATTTT. The gene calls are TRBV2 and TRBJ1-5; D is perhaps TRBD1 (5 bases). This CDR3 has 13 residues. Trimming took 1 base from V and 6 from J, leaving 7 bases between them. Germline V lookup: CDR1 SNHLY, CDR2 FYNNEI.

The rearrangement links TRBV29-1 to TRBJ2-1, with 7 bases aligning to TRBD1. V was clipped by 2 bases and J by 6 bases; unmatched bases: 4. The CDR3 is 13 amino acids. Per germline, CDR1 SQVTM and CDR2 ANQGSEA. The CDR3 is CSVERQGTNEQFF. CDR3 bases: TGCAGCGTTGAACGACAGGGTACCAATGAGCAGTTCTTC.

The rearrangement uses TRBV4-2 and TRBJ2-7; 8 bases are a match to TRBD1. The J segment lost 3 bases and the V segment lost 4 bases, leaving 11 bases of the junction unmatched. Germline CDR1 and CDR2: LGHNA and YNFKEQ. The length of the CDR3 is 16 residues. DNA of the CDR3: TGTGCCAGCAGCCCGGAGCAGGACAGGGTAGGCTACGAGCAGTACTTC. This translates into CASSPEQDRVGYEQYF.

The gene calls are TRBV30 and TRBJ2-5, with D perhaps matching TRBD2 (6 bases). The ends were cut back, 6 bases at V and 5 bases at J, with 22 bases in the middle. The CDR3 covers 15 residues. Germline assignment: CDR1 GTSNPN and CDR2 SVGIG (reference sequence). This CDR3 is CACGGGTALWETQYF. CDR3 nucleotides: TGTGCCTGCGGGGGTGGAACTGCGCTCTGGGAGACCCAGTACTTC.

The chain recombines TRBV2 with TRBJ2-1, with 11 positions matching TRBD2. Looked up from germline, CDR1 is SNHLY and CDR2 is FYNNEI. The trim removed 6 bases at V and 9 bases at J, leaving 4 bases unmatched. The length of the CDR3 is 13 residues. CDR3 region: CASSQGLAGEQFF. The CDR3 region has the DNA TGTGCCAGCAGCCAAGGACTAGCGGGTGAGCAGTTCTTC.

The DNA for the CDR3 is TGTGCCAGCAGCCAAGAACCCCGGACTAGCGGAAATGAGCAGTTCTTC. Its translation: CASSQEPRTSGNEQFF. The chain combines TRBV4-2 with TRBJ2-1, with 10 nucleotides matching TRBD2. There are 16 residues in the CDR3. Germline trimming cut 0 bases from V and 7 bases from J; bases unmatched to any gene: 6. From germline, CDR1 is LGHNA and CDR2 YNFKEQ.

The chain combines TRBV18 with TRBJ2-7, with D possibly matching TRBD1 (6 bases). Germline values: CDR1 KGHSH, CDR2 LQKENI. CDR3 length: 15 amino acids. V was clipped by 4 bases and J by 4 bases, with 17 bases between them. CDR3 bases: TGTGCCAGCTCACTTAGGCAGGGGCCGGGGTACGAGCAGTACTTC. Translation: CASSLRQGPGYEQYF.

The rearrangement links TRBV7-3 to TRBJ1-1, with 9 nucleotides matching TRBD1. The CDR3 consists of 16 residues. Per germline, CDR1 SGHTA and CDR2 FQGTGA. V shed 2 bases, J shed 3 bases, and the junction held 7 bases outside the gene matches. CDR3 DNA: TGTGCCAGCAGCTTAGATGGGACAGGGTCTTACACTGAAGCTTTCTTT. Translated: CASSLDGTGSYTEAFF.

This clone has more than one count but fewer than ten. CDR3 sequence (DNA): TGTGCCAGCAGAGTTACCGGGACAGGGTTCCCCCTTTATACGCAGTATTTT. Amino acid sequence: CASRVTGTGFPLYTQYF. V is TRBV27 and J is TRBJ2-3; 9 bases match TRBD1. CDR3 length: 17 amino acids. Germline assignment: CDR1 MNHEY and CDR2 SMNVEV (reference sequence). V trimming: 6 bases; J trimming: 7 bases; junction bases outside the gene matches: 17.

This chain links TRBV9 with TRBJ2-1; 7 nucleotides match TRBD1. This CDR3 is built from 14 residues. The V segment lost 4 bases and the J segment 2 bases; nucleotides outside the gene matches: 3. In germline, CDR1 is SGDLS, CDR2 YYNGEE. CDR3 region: CASSRQGPYNEQFF. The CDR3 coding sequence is TGTGCCAGCAGCAGACAGGGCCCCTACAATGAGCAGTTCTTC.

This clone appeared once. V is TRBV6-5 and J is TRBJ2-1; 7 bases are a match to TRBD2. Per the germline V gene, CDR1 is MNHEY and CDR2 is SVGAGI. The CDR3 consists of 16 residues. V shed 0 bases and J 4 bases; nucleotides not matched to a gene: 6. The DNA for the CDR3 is TGTGCCAGCAGTTACTCGCGCCTAGCGGCTTACAATGAGCAGTTCTTC. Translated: CASSYSRLAAYNEQFF.

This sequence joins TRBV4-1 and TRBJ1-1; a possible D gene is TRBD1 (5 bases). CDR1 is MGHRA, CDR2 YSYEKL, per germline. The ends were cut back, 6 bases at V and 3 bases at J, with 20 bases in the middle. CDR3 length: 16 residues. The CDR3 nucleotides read TGCGCCAGCAGTATCAGGGAGGCCTCCGGGTACACTGAAGCTTTCTTT. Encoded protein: CASSIREASGYTEAFF.

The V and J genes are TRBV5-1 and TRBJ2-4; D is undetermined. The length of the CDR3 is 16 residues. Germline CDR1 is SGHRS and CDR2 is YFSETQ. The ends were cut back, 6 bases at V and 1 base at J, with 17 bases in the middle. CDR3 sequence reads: CASMPGYGNAKNIQYF. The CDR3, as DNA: TGCGCCAGCATGCCAGGTTACGGTAACGCCAAAAACATTCAGTACTTC.

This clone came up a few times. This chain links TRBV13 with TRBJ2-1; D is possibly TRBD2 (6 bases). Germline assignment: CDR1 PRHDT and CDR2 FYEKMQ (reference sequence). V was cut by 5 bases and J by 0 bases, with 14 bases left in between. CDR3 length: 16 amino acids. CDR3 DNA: TGTGCCAGCAGCCCTGACGCGGGAAACTCCTACAATGAGCAGTTCTTC. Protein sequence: CASSPDAGNSYNEQFF.

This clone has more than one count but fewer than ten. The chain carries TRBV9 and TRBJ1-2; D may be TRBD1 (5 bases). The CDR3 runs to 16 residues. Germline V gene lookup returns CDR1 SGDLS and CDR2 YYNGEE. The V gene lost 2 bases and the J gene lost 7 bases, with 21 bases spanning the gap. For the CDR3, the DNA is TGTGCCAGCAGCGTCCTCCCCGGGACTGCCACCCCTGGCTACACCTTC. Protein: CASSVLPGTATPGYTF.

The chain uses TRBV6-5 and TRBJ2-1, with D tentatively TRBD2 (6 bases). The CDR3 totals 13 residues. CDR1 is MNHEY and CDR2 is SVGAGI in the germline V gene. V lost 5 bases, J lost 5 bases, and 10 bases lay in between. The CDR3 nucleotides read TGTGCCAGCAGTCGGGACTTTAACAATGAGCAGTTCTTC. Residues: CASSRDFNNEQFF.

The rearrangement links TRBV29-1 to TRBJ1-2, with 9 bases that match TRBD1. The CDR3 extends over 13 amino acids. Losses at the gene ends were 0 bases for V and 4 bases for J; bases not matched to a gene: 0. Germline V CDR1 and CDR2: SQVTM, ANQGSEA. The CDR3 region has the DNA TGCAGCGTTGAAGAGACAGGGGGCTATGGCTACACCTTC. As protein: CSVEETGGYGYTF. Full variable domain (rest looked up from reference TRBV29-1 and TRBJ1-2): SAVISQKPSRDICQRGTSLTIQCQVDSQVTMMFWYRQQPGQSLTLIATANQGSEATYESGFVIDKFPISRPNLTFSTLTVSNMSPEDSSIYLCSVEETGGYGYTFGSGTRLTVV.